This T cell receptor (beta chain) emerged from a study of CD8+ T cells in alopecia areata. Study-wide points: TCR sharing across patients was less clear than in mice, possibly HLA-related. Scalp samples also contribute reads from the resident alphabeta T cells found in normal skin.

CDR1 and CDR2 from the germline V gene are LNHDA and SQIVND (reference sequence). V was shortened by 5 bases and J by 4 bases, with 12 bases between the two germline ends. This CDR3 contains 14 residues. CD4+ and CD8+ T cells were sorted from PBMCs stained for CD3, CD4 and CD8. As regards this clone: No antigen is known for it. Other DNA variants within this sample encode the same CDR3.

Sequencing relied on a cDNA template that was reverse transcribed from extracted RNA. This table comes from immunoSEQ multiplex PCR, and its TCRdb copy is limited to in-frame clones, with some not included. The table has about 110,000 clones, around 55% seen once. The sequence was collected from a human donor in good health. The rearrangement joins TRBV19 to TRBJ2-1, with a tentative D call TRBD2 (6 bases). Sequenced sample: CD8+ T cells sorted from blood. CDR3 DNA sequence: TGTGCCAGTAGTCCCGGGACTTTATACAATGAGCAGTTCTTC. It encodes CASSPGTLYNEQFF.